The clone carrying this TCR beta chain was seen once. Samples came from patients with localized non-small cell lung adenocarcinoma. The data belong to a study of CD4 and CD8 cells across lung adenocarcinoma regions. TCRdb re-analysed the PCR reads in MiXCR, keeping a single row per CDR3 protein. The data hold 3,500 or so distinct CDR3 sequences, with 64% observed a single time. The length of the CDR3 is 15 residues. Trimming shortened V by 5 bases and J by 0 bases, and 14 bases separated the two germline ends. Germline values: CDR1 MNHGY, CDR2 SAAAGT. The source is a female donor with lung adenocarcinoma. The CD4 and CD8 labels of this study may be unreliable. The sequenced sample consisted of CD4+ T cells from the margin of a lung tumor. The chain uses TRBV6-8 and TRBJ2-7; D uncertain. CDR3 amino acids: CASSRAGAISYEQYF. The CDR3 bases are TGTGCCAGCAGTAGAGCAGGAGCCATCTCCTACGAGCAGTACTTC.